The following is a TCR beta chain sequence with its context. The entry originates in a study of control samples from healthy donors and cancer patients. Clones were read by immunoSEQ multiplex PCR, and TCRdb kept only the in-frame ones, dropping some. The profile shows about 140,000 clones, about 89% of them singletons. Per germline, CDR1 MNHEY and CDR2 SVGAGI. The CDR3 has 14 residues. Losses at the gene ends were 8 bases for V and 5 bases for J; bases not matched to a gene: 8. Sequencing used blood. The chain links TRBV6-5 to TRBJ2-2; 7 bases are a match to TRBD1. The source is a man aged 18 to 29 in good health. CDR3 sequence reads: CASAPRGQTGELFF. CDR3 nucleotides: TGTGCCAGCGCCCCCCGGGGACAGACCGGGGAGCTGTTTTTT.